This TCR beta chain was retrieved from a study of T cell repertoires and HLA-DP antigens. Study as a whole: Alloantigens: one with one groove difference and one with around 10 differences versus self. Sorted CD137+CD4+ samples averaged roughly 210 ng DNA; pre-culture CD4+ samples, 1,000 to 1,500 ng.

Details on this clone: What it binds is not known.

CD4+ T cells, purified by negative selection, averaged around 98% purity. Deep-resolution sequencing targeted approximately 220,000 T cell genomes in pre-culture CD4+ samples. Method: immunoSEQ multiplex PCR; TCRdb's copy keeps in-frame clones and lacks some. The sample has some 110,000 clones; 85% to 95% are singletons. The CDR3 covers 13 residues. Germline V gene lookup returns CDR1 MNHNS and CDR2 SASEGT. Trimming took off 6 bases at V and 2 bases at J, with 9 bases between the two ends. The TCR sequence derives from a woman in her late teens or twenties in good health and CMV-seronegative. Material: CD4+ T cells from PBMCs. V is TRBV6-1 and J is TRBJ2-3; D gene unclear. CDR3 nucleotide sequence: TGTGCCAGCAGATGGGATGACACAGATACGCAGTATTTT. It is translated as CASRWDDTDTQYF.